The 6 T cell receptor beta chains below were found in one sample sequenced in a study of T-cell reconstitution after alpha-beta-depleted transplantation in children. The library targeted TCRbeta and was prepared with unique molecular identifiers. In TCRdb, the PCR reads were re-called with MiXCR into one record per CDR3 protein. Of about 980,000 distinct CDR3 sequences detected, about 30% appear once; the ten largest clones hold about 28%. The source was PBMCs, mostly from graft donor cells, collected 360 days after TCRalphabeta/CD19-depleted stem cell transplant. These receptors were collected from a boy less than two years old who had a stem cell transplant for SCID, so the T cells may come from the graft donor.

The V gene is TRBV29-1, the J gene TRBJ2-3; TRBD2 might be the D (7 bases). Trimming pared 2 bases from V and 5 bases from J, leaving 17 bases between. The length of the CDR3 is 15 residues. CDR1 SQVTM and CDR2 ANQGSEA come from the germline V gene. CDR3 nucleotide sequence: TGCAGCGTTGAAATTACCGGGGGGCGGTTAGATACGCAGTATTTT. Translated: CSVEITGGRLDTQYF.

The rearrangement links TRBV20-1 to TRBJ2-2; D call uncertain. This CDR3 region has 12 residues. The V gene's germline CDR1 is DFQATT and CDR2 SNEGSKA (reference sequence). Between the trimmed V and J ends, which lost 1 base and 8 bases, there was a span of 8 bases. In DNA, the CDR3 is TGCAGTGCTAGAGCTCTAACGGGGGAGCTGTTTTTT. It yields the protein CSARALTGELFF.

This clonotype was found a few times. The genes are TRBV12-3 or TRBV12-4 and TRBJ2-5; 9 bases match TRBD1. The CDR3 consists of 18 residues. V was pared by 4 bases and J by 3 bases, with 15 bases of the junction left unmatched. As DNA, the CDR3 is TGTGCCAGCAGTTCCTCCAATCCCAGAGGGACAGGGAAAGAGACCCAGTACTTC. It yields the protein CASSSSNPRGTGKETQYF.

This clonotype has just a few counts. J is TRBJ1-5 and V is TRBV5-1; D possibly corresponds to TRBD1 (5 bases). This CDR3 region has 13 residues. The germline V and J ends were trimmed by 4 bases and 9 bases, with 14 bases remaining between them. CDR1 is SGHRS and CDR2 is YFSETQ in the germline V gene. CDR3: CASSGDGSGPQHF. As DNA, the CDR3 is TGCGCCAGCAGCGGGGACGGTTCGGGGCCCCAGCATTTT.

This chain uses TRBV20-1 with TRBJ2-5; 12 bases match TRBD2. There are 16 residues in the CDR3. The germline gives CDR1 DFQATT, CDR2 SNEGSKA (reference sequence). Germline trimming cut 5 bases from V and 1 base from J; bases unmatched to any gene: 8. CDR3 protein: CSAASGTSGPQETQYF. The CDR3 DNA reads as TGCAGTGCTGCGTCCGGGACTAGCGGGCCCCAAGAGACCCAGTACTTC.

The rearrangement joins TRBV2 to TRBJ2-7; D is ambiguous. Germline assignment: CDR1 SNHLY and CDR2 FYNNEI. This CDR3 has 12 amino acids. With 3 bases removed from V and 7 bases from J, the gap between germline ends came to 10 bases. The CDR3 protein is CASSEGIGEQYF. The CDR3 region has the DNA TGTGCCAGCAGTGAGGGGATAGGAGAGCAGTACTTC. Variable domain in full (rest from reference TRBV2 and TRBJ2-7): EPEVTQTPSHQVTQMGQEVILRCVPISNHLYFYWYRQILGQKVEFLVSFYNNEISEKSEIFDDQFSVERPDGSNFTLKIRSTKLEDSAMYFCASSEGIGEQYFGPGTRLTVT.